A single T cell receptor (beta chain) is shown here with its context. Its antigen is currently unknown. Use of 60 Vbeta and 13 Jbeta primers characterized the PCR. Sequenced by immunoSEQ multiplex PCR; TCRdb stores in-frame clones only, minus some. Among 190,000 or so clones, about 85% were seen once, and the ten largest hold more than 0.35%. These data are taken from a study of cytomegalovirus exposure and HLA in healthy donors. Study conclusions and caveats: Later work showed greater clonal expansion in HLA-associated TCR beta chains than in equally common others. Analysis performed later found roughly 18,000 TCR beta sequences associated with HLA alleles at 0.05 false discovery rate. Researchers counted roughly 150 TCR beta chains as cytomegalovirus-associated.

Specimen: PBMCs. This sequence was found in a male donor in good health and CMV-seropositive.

The CDR3 region is CASSEASGRIAYGYTF. In nucleotides, the CDR3 is TGTGCCAGCAGTGAAGCGAGCGGAAGAATAGCCTATGGCTACACCTTC. The rearrangement uses TRBV2 and TRBJ1-2, with D unresolved. V was trimmed by 0 bases and J by 4 bases, leaving 15 bases between them. CDR1 and CDR2 from the germline V gene are SNHLY and FYNNEI. The CDR3 is made up of 16 amino acids.